The present T cell receptor (beta chain) was sequenced within a study of cytomegalovirus exposure and HLA in healthy donors. In germline, CDR1 is MNHNS, CDR2 SASEGT. The CDR3 length is 13 residues. V shed 4 bases and J shed 3 bases, with 9 bases lying between them. General study points: Usually a TCR sequence was rare, but some public TCRs were found in many donors.

As to this clone: What it binds is unknown.

Primers for the PCR totalled 60 Vbeta and 13 Jbeta. This table comes from immunoSEQ multiplex PCR, and its TCRdb copy is limited to in-frame clones, with some not included. The sample records more than 100,000 clones, under 10% being singletons. The rearrangement joins TRBV6-1 to TRBJ1-1, with D possibly TRBD1 on 5 matching bases. Sequenced sample: PBMCs. The origin of this receptor is a woman in her thirties or forties in good health and CMV-seropositive. The CDR3 protein is CASSVSRDTEAFF. CDR3 DNA: TGTGCCAGCAGTGTTTCCAGGGACACTGAAGCTTTCTTT.